Shown below are 10 T cell receptor beta chains from a single sample sequenced in a study of blood T cell repertoires in COVID-19. Sequenced by immunoSEQ multiplex PCR; TCRdb stores in-frame clones only, minus some. The table lists fewer than 200,000 clones, approximately 79% of them singletons. Sequencing was performed on peripheral blood. These TCRs come from a woman of 80 years or more with acute or convalescent COVID-19.

This chain joins TRBV5-1 and TRBJ2-1, with 13 bases matching TRBD2. With 4 bases clipped from V and 10 bases from J, the junction kept 8 bases outside the gene matches. The CDR3 is made up of 15 amino acids. Germline CDR1 reads SGHRS; CDR2 reads YFSETQ. The CDR3 DNA reads TGCGCCAGCAGCCCCGGGACTAGCGGGATTGGAGAGCAGTTCTTC. Encoded protein: CASSPGTSGIGEQFF. Variable domain in full (rest from reference TRBV5-1 and TRBJ2-1): KAGVTQTPRYLIKTRGQQVTLSCSPISGHRSVSWYQQTPGQGLQFLFEYFSETQRNKGNFPGRFSGRQFSNSRSEMNVSTLELGDSALYLCASSPGTSGIGEQFFGPGTRLTVL.

V gene TRBV6-5 combines with J gene TRBJ1-1; 8 nucleotides agree with TRBD1. The CDR3 has 15 residues. J lost 5 bases, V lost 5 bases, and 10 bases had no gene match. CDR1 is MNHEY and CDR2 is SVGAGI in the germline V gene. The CDR3 DNA follows: TGTGCCAGCAGTCACGAACAGGGGGTACGTACTGAAGCTTTCTTT. Protein sequence: CASSHEQGVRTEAFF.

The CDR3 reads CASSLESLRDRDRITNTGELFF. The CDR3 region has the DNA TGCGCCAGCAGCTTGGAAAGTCTTCGGGACAGGGATAGAATTACGAACACCGGGGAGCTGTTTTTT. V is TRBV5-1 and J is TRBJ2-2; TRBD1 matches at 9 bases. V lost 0 bases to trimming and J lost 0 bases; unmatched junction nucleotides: 18. Germline V CDR1 and CDR2: SGHRS, YFSETQ. This CDR3 is 22 amino acids long. The entire variable domain, with the rest obtained from reference TRBV5-1 and TRBJ2-2, is as follows: KAGVTQTPRYLIKTRGQQVTLSCSPISGHRSVSWYQQTPGQGLQFLFEYFSETQRNKGNFPGRFSGRQFSNSRSEMNVSTLELGDSALYLCASSLESLRDRDRITNTGELFFGEGSRLTVL.

This clone was detected once. V is TRBV7-8 and J is TRBJ2-5, with 12 bases that match TRBD2. The germline CDR1 and CDR2 sequences are SGHVS and FQNEAQ. This CDR3 spans 16 amino acids. V dropped 5 bases and J dropped 5; count of bases not matched to a gene: 9. The CDR3 protein is CASSLQLAGGFETQYF. Here the CDR3 DNA reads TGTGCCAGCAGCCTTCAACTAGCGGGAGGTTTCGAGACCCAGTACTTC.

The V call is TRBV19, the J call TRBJ2-6, with 8 bases that match TRBD2. The CDR3 has 18 amino acids. The V segment lost 8 bases and the J segment 1 base; nucleotides outside the gene matches: 13. Germline lookup yields CDR1 LNHDA and CDR2 SQIVND (reference sequence). The DNA of the CDR3 is TGTGCCAGTCGGGGGGGGGCTCTTAGCTTGTCTGGGGCCAACGTCCTGACTTTC. As protein: CASRGGALSLSGANVLTF. Drawing the rest from reference TRBV19 and TRBJ2-6, the complete variable domain is DGGITQSPKYLFRKEGQNVTLSCEQNLNHDAMYWYRQDPGQGLRLIYYSQIVNDFQKGDIAEGYSVSREKKESFPLTVTSAQKNPTAFYLCASRGGALSLSGANVLTFGAGSRLTVL.

This chain joins TRBV18 and TRBJ1-2, with TRBD1 as a possible D gene (5 bases). V gave up 3 bases and J gave up 6 bases, with 14 bases separating them. Looked up from germline, CDR1 is KGHSH and CDR2 is LQKENI. The CDR3 spans 14 residues. CDR3 loop: CASSPAGTGDGYTF. In DNA form, the CDR3 reads TGTGCCAGCTCACCGGCAGGAACGGGGGATGGCTACACCTTC.

V and J are TRBV5-1 and TRBJ2-2, with 11 bases lining up with TRBD2. CDR3 size: 16 residues. The ends lost 4 bases at V and 6 bases at J; junction bases unmatched: 8. Germline V lookup: CDR1 SGHRS, CDR2 YFSETQ. CDR3 nucleotide sequence: TGCGCCAGCAGCCCTACTAGCGGGAGCACGCCCGGGGAGCTGTTTTTT. It is translated as CASSPTSGSTPGELFF.

In its sample, this clone was seen a few times. Within the sample, other DNA sequences also encode this same CDR3. The V and J genes are TRBV4-3 and TRBJ1-2; 7 bases agree with TRBD1. Losses at the gene ends were 0 bases for V and 5 bases for J; bases not matched to a gene: 0. The V gene's germline CDR1 is LGHNA and CDR2 YSLEER. The CDR3 loop spans 13 amino acids. In DNA form, the CDR3 reads TGCGCCAGCAGCCAAGAACAGGGGTATGGCTACACCTTC. Its protein is CASSQEQGYGYTF.

This chain connects TRBV28 to TRBJ1-5; D is unresolved. V was cut by 10 bases and J by 1 base, with 14 bases left in between. CDR1 and CDR2 (germline): MDHEN, SYDVKM. This CDR3 is 14 amino acids long. The CDR3 region is CATSGWPSNQPQHF. The CDR3 region has the DNA TGTGCCACCTCCGGGTGGCCGAGCAATCAGCCCCAGCATTTT.

This chain uses TRBV30 with TRBJ2-5; tentatively, D is TRBD2 (5 bases). In germline, CDR1 is GTSNPN, CDR2 SVGIG (reference sequence). The V gene lost 0 bases and the J gene lost 4 bases, with 12 bases spanning the gap. The CDR3 runs 14 residues. The CDR3: CAWSVRGIGETQYF. Here the CDR3 DNA reads TGTGCCTGGAGTGTACGGGGTATTGGAGAGACCCAGTACTTC.